These 24 T cell receptor beta chains were sequenced from one sample in a study of shared T cell receptors in the human thymus. Data came from immunoSEQ multiplex PCR; TCRdb stores just in-frame clones and leaves some out. The sample contains some 660,000 clones, around 87% of which appear only once. The data also belong to a second study, concerning human thymus T cells.

Sequencing was done on a sample of thymocytes. The receptors shown here come from a boy under two years old with a congenital heart defect.

The gene calls are TRBV13 and TRBJ1-1; 7 bases are a match to TRBD1. The CDR3 extends over 15 amino acids. Looked up from germline, CDR1 is PRHDT and CDR2 is FYEKMQ (reference sequence). Trimming at V came to 4 bases and at J to 5 bases, leaving 10 bases not matched to a gene. In nucleotides, the CDR3 is TGTGCCAGCAGCTCTTTAGGGGGCTGGGGAACTGAAGCTTTCTTT. Residues: CASSSLGGWGTEAFF.

The chain combines TRBV5-4 with TRBJ2-5; 9 bases fit TRBD2. CDR3 length: 17 amino acids. J gave up 3 bases and V 3 bases, and 12 bases lay outside the gene matches. From germline, CDR1 is SGHNT and CDR2 YYREEE (reference sequence). Here the CDR3 reads CASSSNAAGGREETQYF. CDR3 bases: TGTGCCAGCAGCTCAAATGCCGCGGGAGGGAGGGAAGAGACCCAGTACTTC.

The chain has TRBV2 and TRBJ2-7; maybe TRBD2 (6 bases). With 2 bases removed from V and 2 bases from J, the gap between germline ends came to 13 bases. The CDR3 runs 15 residues. Germline CDR1 and CDR2: SNHLY and FYNNEI. DNA of the CDR3: TGTGCCAGCAGTGAAAGGCCTAGCGCTACCTACGAGCAGTACTTC. Encoded protein: CASSERPSATYEQYF. Full variable domain (remainder filled in from reference TRBV2 and TRBJ2-7): EPEVTQTPSHQVTQMGQEVILRCVPISNHLYFYWYRQILGQKVEFLVSFYNNEISEKSEIFDDQFSVERPDGSNFTLKIRSTKLEDSAMYFCASSERPSATYEQYFGPGTRLTVT.

The chain carries TRBV7-8 and TRBJ2-2, with TRBD1 identical over 7 bases. Germline CDR1 reads SGHVS; CDR2 reads FQNEAQ. With 1 base clipped from V and 5 bases from J, the junction kept 7 bases outside the gene matches. The CDR3 is 16 residues long. CDR3 sequence (DNA): TGTGCCAGCAGCTTAGTAAACAGGGGTTTTACCGGGGAGCTGTTTTTT. Its protein is CASSLVNRGFTGELFF.

This chain links TRBV4-2 with TRBJ1-6; D call uncertain. Per germline, CDR1 LGHNA and CDR2 YNFKEQ. V dropped 0 bases and J dropped 9 bases, with 15 bases sitting between them. The CDR3 totals 16 residues. CDR3 sequence reads: CASSQDRTGLGSPLHF. The CDR3 DNA reads TGTGCCAGCAGCCAAGATCGTACGGGTCTGGGTTCACCCCTCCACTTT.

The V gene is TRBV11-2, the J gene TRBJ2-5; maybe TRBD1 (5 bases). Deletions cut 1 base from V and 7 bases from J, with 13 bases between. The CDR3 extends over 14 amino acids. Per the germline V gene, CDR1 is SGHAT and CDR2 is FQNNGV. CDR3 residues: CASSLVGQGGTQYF. The DNA for the CDR3 is TGTGCCAGCAGCTTAGTGGGCCAGGGCGGGACCCAGTACTTC.

This clone turned up a few times. The gene calls are TRBV6-1 and TRBJ1-4, with TRBD1 matching 9 bases. The germline V gene has CDR1 MNHNS and CDR2 SASEGT. The CDR3 length is 15 residues. The V and J ends lost 4 bases and 5 bases, in that order; junction bases with no gene match: 5. The CDR3 spells CASSGADRGNEKLFF. In DNA, the CDR3 is TGTGCCAGCAGTGGGGCCGACAGGGGGAATGAAAAACTGTTTTTT.

The chain couples TRBV6-6 to TRBJ2-7; weak D call: TRBD2 (5 bases). V lost 0 bases and J lost 2, with 5 bases in between. Per the germline V gene, CDR1 is MNHNY and CDR2 is SVGAGI (reference sequence). The CDR3 consists of 13 residues. The CDR3 DNA reads TGTGCCAGCAGTTACTCGACTACCTACGAGCAGTACTTC. The encoded protein is CASSYSTTYEQYF.

The rearrangement joins TRBV5-1 to TRBJ2-1, with TRBD2 matching 9 bases. This CDR3 is 18 amino acids long. Germline V gene lookup returns CDR1 SGHRS and CDR2 YFSETQ. The trim removed 4 bases at V and 8 bases at J, leaving 19 bases unmatched. The CDR3 DNA is TGCGCCAGCAGCGTATACTACCTTAGCGGGAGATCCTGGGATGAGCAGTTCTTC. Translated: CASSVYYLSGRSWDEQFF.

The chain is built from TRBV5-1 and TRBJ2-7, with 7 bases fitting TRBD1. CDR1 is SGHRS, CDR2 YFSETQ, per germline. The CDR3 has 16 amino acids. V lost 0 bases, J lost 2 bases, and 8 bases stayed unmatched. CDR3 sequence: CASSLGMDRTAYEQYF. The CDR3 DNA follows: TGCGCCAGCAGCTTGGGAATGGACAGGACTGCCTACGAGCAGTACTTC.

The chain uses TRBV14 and TRBJ1-4; 9 bases map to TRBD1. CDR3 length: 16 residues. V gave up 3 bases and J gave up 7 bases; unmatched junction bases: 9. Looked up from germline, CDR1 is SGHDN and CDR2 is FVKESK. In nucleotides, the CDR3 is TGTGCCAGCAGCCATAAGACGGACAGGGGTATTGAAAAACTGTTTTTT. It yields the protein CASSHKTDRGIEKLFF.

V usage is TRBV27 and J usage is TRBJ2-5; 9 bases match TRBD1. The ends lost 5 bases at V and 4 bases at J; junction bases unmatched: 11. This CDR3 region has 16 residues. Germline V gene lookup returns CDR1 MNHEY and CDR2 SMNVEV (reference sequence). The CDR3 DNA sequence: TGTGCCAGCAGTGATCACAGGGGGCGATGGGGAGAGACCCAGTACTTC. Protein product: CASSDHRGRWGETQYF.

The chain carries TRBV28 and TRBJ1-1, with TRBD1 identical over 9 bases. The germline gives CDR1 MDHEN, CDR2 SYDVKM. The trim removed 6 bases at V and 10 bases at J, leaving 3 bases unmatched. The CDR3 runs 11 residues. Here the CDR3 DNA reads TGTGCCAGCAGGAAGACAGGGGGAGCTTTCTTT. This encodes CASRKTGGAFF.

V gene TRBV10-2 combines with J gene TRBJ2-1, with D possibly being TRBD2 (6 bases). Germline CDR1 and CDR2: WSHSY and SAAADI. This CDR3 contains 15 residues. The V gene lost 0 bases and the J gene lost 6 bases, with 12 bases spanning the gap. The CDR3 reads CASSESATSPNEQFF. For the CDR3, the DNA is TGCGCCAGCAGTGAGTCCGCGACTAGTCCCAATGAGCAGTTCTTC.

The V call is TRBV5-8, the J call TRBJ2-7; TRBD1 might be the D (5 bases). The CDR3 runs to 16 residues. From germline, CDR1 is SGHTS and CDR2 YDEGEE. The germline V and J ends were trimmed by 0 bases and 2 bases, with 15 bases remaining between them. In DNA form, the CDR3 reads TGTGCCAGCAGCTTGGCTGGAAACAGGTTTGCCTACGAGCAGTACTTC. Residues: CASSLAGNRFAYEQYF.

Note on this clone: One junction end disagrees with the germline gene, perhaps due to a read error. The chain recombines TRBV4-3 with TRBJ1-4, with D maybe TRBD1 (6 bases). Germline loops: CDR1 LGHNA, CDR2 YSLEER. The CDR3 is made up of 19 amino acids. The CDR3: CASSLSILSRGGFGEKLLF. CDR3 nucleotide sequence: TGCGCCAGCAGCTTATCCATACTTTCCAGGGGCGGGTTTGGAGAAAAACTGCTTTTT.

The chain links TRBV28 to TRBJ1-4; D is unclear. Between the trimmed V and J ends, which lost 3 bases and 8 bases, there was a span of 16 bases. Germline V gene lookup returns CDR1 MDHEN and CDR2 SYDVKM. The CDR3 runs 15 residues. For the CDR3, the DNA is TGTGCCAGCAGTTTGGCGGGTAGGAAATGGGAAAAACTGTTTTTT. Its protein product is CASSLAGRKWEKLFF.

V and J are TRBV28 and TRBJ1-4; weak D call: TRBD1 (6 bases). This CDR3 has 16 amino acids. Trimming stripped 6 bases from V and 2 bases from J, with 16 bases between. Germline lookup yields CDR1 MDHEN and CDR2 SYDVKM. The CDR3 nucleotides read TGTGCCAGCAGCGGACAGCGGGGTTCGACTAATGAAAAACTGTTTTTT. Residues: CASSGQRGSTNEKLFF.

The genes are TRBV5-1 and TRBJ1-1; 8 bases agree with TRBD1. V lost 3 bases and J lost 10; bases outside the gene matches: 14. Germline CDR1 and CDR2: SGHRS and YFSETQ. The CDR3 totals 15 residues. The CDR3 region is CASSSRDRFSPGAFF. In DNA form, the CDR3 reads TGCGCCAGCAGCTCCCGGGACAGGTTTTCTCCGGGAGCTTTCTTT.

To note about this clone: Additional DNA sequences in this sample encode the identical CDR3. This chain links TRBV27 with TRBJ2-4; 8 positions match TRBD2. CDR3 size: 16 residues. Germline V lookup: CDR1 MNHEY, CDR2 SMNVEV (reference sequence). V was clipped by 3 bases and J by 12 bases; unmatched bases: 16. The CDR3 coding sequence is TGTGCCAGCAGTTTGACCGGGACTAGTGGGGGGGCCCCTCAGTACTTC. This codes for CASSLTGTSGGAPQYF.

This clone was seen just once. This chain uses TRBV7-2 with TRBJ1-5; D not certain. There are 13 residues in the CDR3. Deletions cut 5 bases from V and 5 bases from J, with 10 bases between. CDR1 and CDR2 (germline): SGHTA, FQGNSA. In DNA form, the CDR3 reads TGTGCCAGCAGCATGGACGGGGATCAGCCCCAGCATTTT. Translating it yields CASSMDGDQPQHF.

CDR3 nucleotide sequence: TGTGCCAGCAGCCAGTCTACCCCGGGGGACGAGCAGTACTTC. Its translation is CASSQSTPGDEQYF. V usage is TRBV11-2 and J usage is TRBJ2-7, with D perhaps TRBD2 (6 bases). The germline gives CDR1 SGHAT, CDR2 FQNNGV. This CDR3 spans 14 amino acids. Trimming cost V 5 bases and J 5 bases, with 16 bases left between them.

The chain recombines TRBV5-6 with TRBJ2-7; 9 bases fit TRBD2. Trimming took 2 bases from V and 4 from J; bases not matched to a gene: 13. CDR3 length equals 17 residues. Germline assignment: CDR1 SGHDT and CDR2 YYEEEE. The CDR3: CASSFQSSSGIFYEQYF. CDR3 nucleotides: TGTGCCAGCAGCTTCCAATCGTCTAGCGGGATTTTTTACGAGCAGTACTTC.

This clone has more than one count but fewer than ten. V and J are TRBV4-3 and TRBJ1-1, with a possible D match to TRBD1 (6 bases). CDR1 is LGHNA, CDR2 YSLEER, per germline. The CDR3 loop spans 20 amino acids. V was clipped by 1 base and J by 1 base, with 25 bases between them. CDR3 bases: TGCGCCAGCAGCCAAGTCCAGCTTCGAGACCCGGGACAAGAGAACACTGAAGCTTTCTTT. Amino acid sequence: CASSQVQLRDPGQENTEAFF.